The clone carrying this T cell receptor (beta chain) was picked up one time. J lost 8 bases, V lost 4 bases, and 3 bases had no gene match. Germline loops: CDR1 SGHKS, CDR2 YYEKEE (reference sequence). The CDR3 is 12 residues long. As processed by the authors: Reference gene primers were amplified, and this amplification served to estimate nucleated cell counts. Using immunoSEQ multiplex PCR, the repertoire was profiled, and TCRdb retains in-frame clones only, with some absent. V, J and clone size derive from that table, while D and trimming were established from the DNA sequence. Among 100,000 to 150,000 clones listed, roughly 87% were seen once. This sample is part of a study of blood T cell repertoires in COVID-19. Across the whole study: Both acute and convalescent COVID-19 samples were obtained from the United States, Italy and Spain.

This chain joins TRBV5-5 and TRBJ2-1; 7 nucleotides align to TRBD1. The receptor's source is a woman over 75 with acute or convalescent COVID-19. Source material: peripheral blood. The CDR3 DNA reads TGTGCCAGCAGCCAACAGGGGTATGAGCAGTTCTTC. Protein sequence: CASSQQGYEQFF.